This TCR beta chain was captured by sequencing in a study of T cell responses to AZD1222 COVID-19 vaccine. The CDR3 has 15 amino acids. Germline V CDR1 and CDR2: SGHNT, YENEEA. V lost 6 bases, J lost 2 bases, and 16 bases lay in between. Clones were read by immunoSEQ multiplex PCR, and TCRdb kept only the in-frame ones, dropping some. The sample records 80,000 or so clones, approximately 86% being singletons. General study points: Nearly half of spike-specific TCRs reportedly target unmutated variant regions. The donor cohort was predominantly white British with a female majority, and clonal diversity may have been underestimated. Recipients of AZD1222 seropositive at baseline numbered only 5 or 6.

To note about this clone: Its antigen remains unidentified.

The chain carries TRBV11-3 and TRBJ1-1; TRBD1 is a possible D gene (6 bases). Source: peripheral blood, taken on day 0 of MenACWY control vaccination. This sequence originates from an adult in good health. CDR3 amino acids: CASRTMDSANTEAFF. CDR3 nucleotide sequence: TGTGCCAGCAGGACAATGGACAGTGCTAACACTGAAGCTTTCTTT.